The entry below gives a single T cell receptor (beta chain) sequence along with its context. These data originate in a study of blood T cell repertoires in COVID-19. Libraries were prepared by immunoSEQ multiplex PCR; TCRdb keeps only in-frame clonotypes and omits some of them. Seen here are roughly 250,000 clones, more than 90% observed once, and the top ten hold approximately 2.6%. The germline CDR1 and CDR2 sequences are SGHRS and YFSETQ. After removal of 3 bases from V and 2 bases from J, the junction contained 8 bases not matched to a gene. The CDR3 runs 15 residues. Sequenced sample: peripheral blood. V gene TRBV5-1 combines with J gene TRBJ2-7; 7 bases line up with TRBD2. This receptor was taken from a person aged 18 to 35 with COVID-19, enrolled during active disease. The CDR3 loop is CASSWEGISPYEQYF. The CDR3, as DNA: TGCGCCAGCAGCTGGGAGGGGATCTCCCCCTACGAGCAGTACTTC.